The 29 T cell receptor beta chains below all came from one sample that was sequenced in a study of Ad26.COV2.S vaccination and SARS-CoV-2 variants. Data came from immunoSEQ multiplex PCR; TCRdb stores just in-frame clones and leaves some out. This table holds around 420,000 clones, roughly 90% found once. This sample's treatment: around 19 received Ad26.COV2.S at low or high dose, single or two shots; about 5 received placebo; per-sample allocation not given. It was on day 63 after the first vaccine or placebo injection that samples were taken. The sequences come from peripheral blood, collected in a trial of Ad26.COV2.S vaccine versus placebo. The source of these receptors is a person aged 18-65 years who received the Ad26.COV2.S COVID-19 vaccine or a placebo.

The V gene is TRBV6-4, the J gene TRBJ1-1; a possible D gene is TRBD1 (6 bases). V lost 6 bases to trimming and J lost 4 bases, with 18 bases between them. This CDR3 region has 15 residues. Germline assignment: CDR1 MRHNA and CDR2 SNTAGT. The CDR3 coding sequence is TGTGCCAGCAGCGCCGAACAGGGCTCCAGCACTGAAGCTTTCTTT. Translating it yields CASSAEQGSSTEAFF.

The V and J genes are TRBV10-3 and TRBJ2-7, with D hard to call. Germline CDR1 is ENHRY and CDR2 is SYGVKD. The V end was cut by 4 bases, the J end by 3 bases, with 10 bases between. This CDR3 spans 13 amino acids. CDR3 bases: TGTGCCATCAGTGGTGGGGTTGACTACGAGCAGTACTTC. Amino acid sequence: CAISGGVDYEQYF.

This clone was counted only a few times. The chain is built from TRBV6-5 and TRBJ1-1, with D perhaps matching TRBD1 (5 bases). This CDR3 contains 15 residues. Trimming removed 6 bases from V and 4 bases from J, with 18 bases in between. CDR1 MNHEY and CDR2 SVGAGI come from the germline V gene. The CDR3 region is CASSALTGGGTEAFF. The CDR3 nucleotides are TGTGCCAGCAGCGCTCTTACCGGTGGGGGCACTGAAGCTTTCTTT.

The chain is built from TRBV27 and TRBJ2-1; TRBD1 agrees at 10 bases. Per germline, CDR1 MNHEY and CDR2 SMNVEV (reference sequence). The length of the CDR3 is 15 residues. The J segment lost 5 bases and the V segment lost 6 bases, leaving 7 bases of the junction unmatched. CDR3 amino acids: CASRPGQGRNNEQFF. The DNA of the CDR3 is TGTGCCAGCAGACCGGGACAGGGGCGAAACAATGAGCAGTTCTTC.

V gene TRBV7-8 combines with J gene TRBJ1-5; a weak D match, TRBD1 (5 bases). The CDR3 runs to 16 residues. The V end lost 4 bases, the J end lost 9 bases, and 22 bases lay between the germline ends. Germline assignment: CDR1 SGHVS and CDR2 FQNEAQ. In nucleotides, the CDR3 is TGTGCCAGCAGCTCAGGAGACCGGGCAGGGAAACCGCCCCAGCATTTT. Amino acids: CASSSGDRAGKPPQHF.

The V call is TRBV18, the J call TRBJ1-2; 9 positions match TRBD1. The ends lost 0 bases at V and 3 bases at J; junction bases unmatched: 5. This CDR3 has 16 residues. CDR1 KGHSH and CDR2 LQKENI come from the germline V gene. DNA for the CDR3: TGTGCCAGCTCACCACCAACAGGGGGCCGGCACTATGGCTACACCTTC. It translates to CASSPPTGGRHYGYTF.

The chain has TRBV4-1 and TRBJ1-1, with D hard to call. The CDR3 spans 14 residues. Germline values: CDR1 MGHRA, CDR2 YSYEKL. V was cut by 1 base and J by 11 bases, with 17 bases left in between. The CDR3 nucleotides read TGCGCCAGCAGCCAAGTCGGCTCTCCCGAACCCGCTTTCTTT. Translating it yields CASSQVGSPEPAFF.

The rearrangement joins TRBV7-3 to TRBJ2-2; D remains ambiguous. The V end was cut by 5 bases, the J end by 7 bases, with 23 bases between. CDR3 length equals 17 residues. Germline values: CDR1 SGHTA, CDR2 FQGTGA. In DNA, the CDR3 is TGTGCCAGCAGCCCGACATCGACTGGATGGTGGGACGGGGAGCTGTTTTTT. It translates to CASSPTSTGWWDGELFF.

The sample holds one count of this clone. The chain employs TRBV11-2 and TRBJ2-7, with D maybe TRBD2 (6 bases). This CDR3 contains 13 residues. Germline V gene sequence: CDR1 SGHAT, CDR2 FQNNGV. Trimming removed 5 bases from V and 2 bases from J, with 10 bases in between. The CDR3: CASSHGGAYEQYF. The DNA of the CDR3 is TGTGCCAGCAGCCACGGGGGTGCCTACGAGCAGTACTTC.

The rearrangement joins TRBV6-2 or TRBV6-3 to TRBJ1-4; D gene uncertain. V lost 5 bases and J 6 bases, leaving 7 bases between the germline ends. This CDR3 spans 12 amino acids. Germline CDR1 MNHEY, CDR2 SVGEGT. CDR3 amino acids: CASSPRDEKLFF. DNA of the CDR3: TGTGCCAGCAGTCCCCGAGATGAAAAACTGTTTTTT.

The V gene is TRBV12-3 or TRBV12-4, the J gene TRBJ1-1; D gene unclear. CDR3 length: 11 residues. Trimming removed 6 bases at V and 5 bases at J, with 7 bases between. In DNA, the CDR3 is TGTGCCAGCAGCCTACAAACTGAAGCTTTCTTT. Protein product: CASSLQTEAFF.

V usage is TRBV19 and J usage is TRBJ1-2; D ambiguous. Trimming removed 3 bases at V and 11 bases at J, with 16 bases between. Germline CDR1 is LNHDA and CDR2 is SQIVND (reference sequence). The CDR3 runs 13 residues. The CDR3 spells CASSIRTLKEYTF. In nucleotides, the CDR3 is TGTGCCAGTAGTATCCGTACACTTAAAGAGTACACCTTC.

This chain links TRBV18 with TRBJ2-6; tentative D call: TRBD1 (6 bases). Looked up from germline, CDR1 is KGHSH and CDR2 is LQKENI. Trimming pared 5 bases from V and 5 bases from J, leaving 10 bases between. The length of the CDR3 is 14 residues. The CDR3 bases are TGTGCCAGCTCAGCAACAGGGAGGGCCAACGTCCTGACTTTC. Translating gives CASSATGRANVLTF.

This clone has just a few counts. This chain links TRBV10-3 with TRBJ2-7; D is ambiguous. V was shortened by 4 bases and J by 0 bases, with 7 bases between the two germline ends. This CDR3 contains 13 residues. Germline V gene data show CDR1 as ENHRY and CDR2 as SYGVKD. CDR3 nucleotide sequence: TGTGCCATCAGTGTCGCAACCTCCTACGAGCAGTACTTC. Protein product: CAISVATSYEQYF.

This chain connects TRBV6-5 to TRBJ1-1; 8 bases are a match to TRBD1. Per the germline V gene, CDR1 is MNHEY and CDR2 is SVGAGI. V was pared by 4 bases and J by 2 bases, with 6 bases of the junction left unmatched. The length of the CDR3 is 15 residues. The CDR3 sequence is CASSWTGQGNTEAFF. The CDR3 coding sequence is TGTGCCAGCAGTTGGACAGGGCAGGGAAACACTGAAGCTTTCTTT.

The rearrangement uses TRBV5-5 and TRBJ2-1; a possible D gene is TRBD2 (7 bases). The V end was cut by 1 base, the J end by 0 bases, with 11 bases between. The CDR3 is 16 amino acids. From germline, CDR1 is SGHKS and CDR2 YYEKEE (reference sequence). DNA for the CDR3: TGTGCCAGCAGCTTGAAGGGGGGGAGCTCCTACAATGAGCAGTTCTTC. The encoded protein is CASSLKGGSSYNEQFF.

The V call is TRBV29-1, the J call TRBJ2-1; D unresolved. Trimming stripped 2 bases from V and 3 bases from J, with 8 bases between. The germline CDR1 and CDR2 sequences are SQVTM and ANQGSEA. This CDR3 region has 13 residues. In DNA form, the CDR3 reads TGCAGCGTTGAATCCTTCGGCTACAATGAGCAGTTCTTC. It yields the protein CSVESFGYNEQFF.

The CDR3 sequence is CASSPAEGPSYGYTF. Written as DNA, the CDR3 is TGCGCCAGCAGCCCCGCGGAGGGCCCTTCGTATGGCTACACCTTC. The chain recombines TRBV5-1 with TRBJ1-2; D remains ambiguous. Germline V gene lookup returns CDR1 SGHRS and CDR2 YFSETQ. The V end lost 4 bases, the J end lost 5 bases, and 18 bases lay between the germline ends. The CDR3 is made up of 15 amino acids.

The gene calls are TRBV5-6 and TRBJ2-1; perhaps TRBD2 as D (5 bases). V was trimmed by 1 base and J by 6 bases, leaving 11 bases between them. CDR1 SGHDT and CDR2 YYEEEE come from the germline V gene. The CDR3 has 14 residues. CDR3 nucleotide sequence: TGTGCCAGCAGCTTGCTCGGGAAGGGCAATGAGCAGTTCTTC. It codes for CASSLLGKGNEQFF.

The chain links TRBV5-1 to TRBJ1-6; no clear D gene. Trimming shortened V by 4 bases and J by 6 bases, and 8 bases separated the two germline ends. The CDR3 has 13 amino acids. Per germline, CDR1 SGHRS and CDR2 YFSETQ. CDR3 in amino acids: CASSPDSNSPLHF. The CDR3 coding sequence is TGCGCCAGCAGCCCCGACTCTAATTCACCCCTCCACTTT.

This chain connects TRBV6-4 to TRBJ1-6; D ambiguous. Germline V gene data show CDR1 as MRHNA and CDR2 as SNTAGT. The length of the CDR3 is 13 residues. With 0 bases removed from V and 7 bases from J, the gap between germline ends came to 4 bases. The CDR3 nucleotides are TGTGCCAGCAGTGACTCGGACAATTCACCCCTCCACTTT. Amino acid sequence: CASSDSDNSPLHF.

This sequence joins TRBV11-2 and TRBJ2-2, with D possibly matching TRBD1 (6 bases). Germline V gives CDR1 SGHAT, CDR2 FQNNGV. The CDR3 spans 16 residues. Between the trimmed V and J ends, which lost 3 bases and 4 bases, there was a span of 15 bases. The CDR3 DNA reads TGTGCCAGCAGCTTTCGCTCACAGGGCGCCACCGGGGAGCTGTTTTTT. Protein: CASSFRSQGATGELFF.

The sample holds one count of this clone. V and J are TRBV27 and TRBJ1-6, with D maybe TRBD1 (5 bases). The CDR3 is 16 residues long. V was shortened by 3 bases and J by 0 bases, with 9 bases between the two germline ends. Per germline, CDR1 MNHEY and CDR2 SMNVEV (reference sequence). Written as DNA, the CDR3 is TGTGCCAGCAGTTTCAGGGTTAGCTCCTATAATTCACCCCTCCACTTT. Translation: CASSFRVSSYNSPLHF.

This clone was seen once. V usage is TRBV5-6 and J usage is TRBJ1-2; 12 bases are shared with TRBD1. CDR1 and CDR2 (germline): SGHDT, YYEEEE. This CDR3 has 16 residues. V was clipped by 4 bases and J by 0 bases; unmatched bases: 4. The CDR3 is CASSPGTGGSNYGYTF. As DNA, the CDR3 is TGTGCCAGCAGCCCGGGGACAGGGGGCTCTAACTATGGCTACACCTTC.

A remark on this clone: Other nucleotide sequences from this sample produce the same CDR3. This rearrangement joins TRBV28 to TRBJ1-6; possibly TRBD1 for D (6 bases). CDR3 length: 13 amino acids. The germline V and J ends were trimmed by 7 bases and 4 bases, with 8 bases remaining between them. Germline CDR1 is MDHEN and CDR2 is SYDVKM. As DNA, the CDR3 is TGTGCCAGCAAGGGGGGTTATAATTCACCCCTCCACTTT. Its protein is CASKGGYNSPLHF. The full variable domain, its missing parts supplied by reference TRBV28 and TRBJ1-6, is DVKVTQSSRYLVKRTGEKVFLECVQDMDHENMFWYRQDPGLGLRLIYFSYDVKMKEKGDIPEGYSVSREKKERFSLILESASTNQTSMYLCASKGGYNSPLHFGNGTRLTVT.

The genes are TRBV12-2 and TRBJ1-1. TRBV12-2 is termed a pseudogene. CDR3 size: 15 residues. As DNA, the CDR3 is TGTGCAAGTCGCTTAGAGCGGGGGATGGACACTGAAGCTTTCTTT. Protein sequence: CASRLERGMDTEAFF.

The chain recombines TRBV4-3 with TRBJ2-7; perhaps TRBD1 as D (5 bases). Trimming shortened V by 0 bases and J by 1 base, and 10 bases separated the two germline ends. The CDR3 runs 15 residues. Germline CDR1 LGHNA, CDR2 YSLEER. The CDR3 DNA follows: TGCGCCAGCAGCCAAGAGGTTACAGGTTCCTACGAGCAGTACTTC. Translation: CASSQEVTGSYEQYF.

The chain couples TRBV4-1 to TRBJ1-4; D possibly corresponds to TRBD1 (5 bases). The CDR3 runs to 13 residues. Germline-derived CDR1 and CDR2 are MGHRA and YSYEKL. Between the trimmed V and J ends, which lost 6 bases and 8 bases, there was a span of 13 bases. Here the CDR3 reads CASREQGREKLFF. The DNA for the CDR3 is TGCGCCAGCAGGGAGCAGGGTAGGGAAAAACTGTTTTTT.

The CDR3 loop is CASSLGQGASEKLFF. For the CDR3, the DNA is TGTGCCAGCAGCCTCGGACAGGGGGCTAGCGAAAAACTGTTTTTT. The chain carries TRBV7-2 and TRBJ1-4; 11 bases line up with TRBD1. The junction had 7 bases not matched to a gene; V was cut back by 5 bases and J by 8 bases. The germline CDR1 and CDR2 sequences are SGHTA and FQGNSA. The CDR3 length is 15 residues.